Each of the 2 T cell receptor beta chains below was sequenced from the same sample in a study of technical replicates of blood from a handful of donors. Sequenced by immunoSEQ multiplex PCR; TCRdb stores in-frame clones only, minus some. The repertoire includes tens of thousands of clones, just over 90% of them detected once, and less than 0.3% sits in the top ten. Sequencing was performed on T cells isolated from PBMCs. The receptor source for this set is a human donor in good health.

J is TRBJ1-2 and V is TRBV28; 10 nucleotides match TRBD1. With 5 bases clipped from V and 9 bases from J, the junction kept 21 bases outside the gene matches. Germline CDR1 and CDR2: MDHEN and SYDVKM. The CDR3 consists of 18 residues. The CDR3 spells CASSQPYPPPGQGYRYTF. Written as DNA, the CDR3 is TGTGCCAGCAGTCAACCCTACCCCCCTCCGGGACAGGGGTACCGCTACACCTTC.

Here the CDR3 reads CASRYGQGEYEQYF. The CDR3 DNA reads TGTGCCAGCAGGTATGGACAGGGGGAATACGAGCAGTACTTC. The chain couples TRBV6-6 to TRBJ2-7; the match to TRBD1 covers 10 bases. Per germline, CDR1 MNHNY and CDR2 SVGAGI (reference sequence). V trimming: 6 bases; J trimming: 4 bases; junction bases outside the gene matches: 6. CDR3 length: 14 residues.